A single sample gave rise to the 16 T cell receptor beta chains below, sequenced in a study of T cell changes during pregnancy in multiple sclerosis. Clones were read by immunoSEQ multiplex PCR, and TCRdb kept only the in-frame ones, dropping some. The sample lists about 81,000 clones, 94% seen once, with 2.5% in the top ten. This sample comprised peripheral blood, obtained in the third trimester of pregnancy. Receptors were obtained from a female donor with multiple sclerosis, enrolled in a pregnancy study.

This chain uses TRBV6-6 with TRBJ2-3; 8 nucleotides align to TRBD2. The CDR3 sequence is 13 residues long. J lost 3 bases, V lost 8 bases, and 4 bases had no gene match. The germline V gene encodes CDR1 MNHNY and CDR2 SVGAGI (reference sequence). The CDR3 DNA follows: TGTGCCAGCCTACCTAGCGGGACAGATACGCAGTATTTT. It translates to CASLPSGTDTQYF.

The J gene is TRBJ2-7, the V gene TRBV29-1; no firm D call. Deletions cut 6 bases from V and 1 base from J, with 4 bases between. Per the germline V gene, CDR1 is SQVTM and CDR2 is ANQGSEA. The CDR3 is 10 amino acids. The CDR3, as DNA: TGCAGCGTCCTGTCCTACGAGCAGTACTTC. Protein product: CSVLSYEQYF.

The chain is built from TRBV4-1 and TRBJ1-4, with 7 bases that match TRBD1. Germline lookup yields CDR1 MGHRA and CDR2 YSYEKL. There are 14 residues in the CDR3. J gave up 12 bases and V 0 bases, and 7 bases lay outside the gene matches. CDR3 nucleotides: TGCGCCAGCAGCCAAGATCAAGGGGGCACCCAACTGTTTTTT. Encoded protein: CASSQDQGGTQLFF.

On this clone: Additional DNA sequences in this sample encode the identical CDR3. The chain links TRBV7-6 to TRBJ2-3; no definite D call. This CDR3 is built from 15 residues. CDR1 and CDR2 from the germline V gene are SGHVS and FNYEAQ. V dropped 1 base and J dropped 0 bases, with 8 bases sitting between them. The CDR3 DNA reads TGTGCCAGCAGCTTAGGCGGCGCTAGCACAGATACGCAGTATTTT. Translating gives CASSLGGASTDTQYF.

The CDR3 DNA sequence: TGTGCCAGTAGTCCGGGGGAAAGGGTCTACGAGCAGTACTTC. The encoded protein is CASSPGERVYEQYF. The chain has TRBV19 and TRBJ2-7, with D possibly being TRBD2 (6 bases). The V and J ends lost 5 bases and 3 bases respectively, with 14 bases between them. The CDR3 has 14 amino acids. CDR1 is LNHDA and CDR2 is SQIVND in the germline V gene (reference sequence).

The CDR3 nucleotides are TGTGCCAGCAGCTCCAGCGGACTACACAATGAGCAGTTCTTC. This sequence encodes CASSSSGLHNEQFF. V is TRBV7-3 and J is TRBJ2-1; perhaps TRBD2 as D (6 bases). With 4 bases removed from V and 5 bases from J, the gap between germline ends came to 12 bases. From germline, CDR1 is SGHTA and CDR2 FQGTGA. The CDR3 spans 14 residues. Filled out from reference TRBV7-3 and TRBJ2-1, the complete variable domain reads GAGVSQTPSNKVTEKGKYVELRCDPISGHTALYWYRQSLGQGPEFLIYFQGTGAADDSGLPNDRFFAVRPEGSVSTLKIQRTERGDSAVYLCASSSSGLHNEQFFGPGTRLTVL.

This rearrangement joins TRBV7-9 to TRBJ2-7; 8 bases line up with TRBD1. The CDR3 has 17 residues. CDR1 and CDR2 from the germline V gene are SEHNR and FQNEAQ (reference sequence). The V segment lost 4 bases and the J segment 4 bases; nucleotides outside the gene matches: 15. The CDR3: CASSSHSGQGTLYEQYF. The CDR3 coding sequence is TGTGCCAGCAGCTCCCACTCCGGACAGGGTACCTTGTACGAGCAGTACTTC.

This chain uses TRBV11-3 with TRBJ2-7; no definite D call. This CDR3 is 13 amino acids long. The V end lost 4 bases, the J end lost 3 bases, and 10 bases lay between the germline ends. CDR1 and CDR2 from the germline V gene are SGHNT and YENEEA. As DNA, the CDR3 is TGTGCCAGCAGCTATGGCTTTCTCTACGAGCAGTACTTC. It is translated as CASSYGFLYEQYF.

This chain connects TRBV14 to TRBJ2-7, with 7 bases matching TRBD1. Germline lookup yields CDR1 SGHDN and CDR2 FVKESK. CDR3 length: 14 amino acids. V shed 3 bases, J shed 5 bases, and the junction held 7 bases outside the gene matches. The CDR3 DNA sequence: TGTGCCAGCAGCCAGATGACAGGGTACGACGAGCAGTACTTC. Translating it yields CASSQMTGYDEQYF.

V gene TRBV27 combines with J gene TRBJ2-7; no definite D call. Germline CDR1 and CDR2: MNHEY and SMNVEV (reference sequence). V lost 3 bases and J lost 0, with 9 bases in between. This CDR3 has 14 residues. The CDR3 bases are TGTGCCAGCAGTTTCGGTCCTAGCTCCTACGAGCAGTACTTC. This codes for CASSFGPSSYEQYF.

This chain connects TRBV5-8 to TRBJ1-2; D remains ambiguous. The germline gives CDR1 SGHTS, CDR2 YDEGEE. V dropped 0 bases and J dropped 8 bases, with 8 bases sitting between them. The CDR3 consists of 12 residues. In DNA, the CDR3 is TGTGCCAGCAGCTTGGTCTTAGAAGGCTACACCTTC. Translating it yields CASSLVLEGYTF.

The chain employs TRBV2 and TRBJ1-5, with 7 bases fitting TRBD1. This CDR3 comprises 14 residues. The trim removed 4 bases at V and 4 bases at J, leaving 4 bases unmatched. Germline CDR1 and CDR2: SNHLY and FYNNEI. The CDR3 loop is CASSVTGPNQPQHF. For the CDR3, the DNA is TGTGCCAGCAGTGTGACAGGGCCGAATCAGCCCCAGCATTTT.

The V gene is TRBV9, the J gene TRBJ2-3; 8 positions agree with TRBD1. CDR1 and CDR2 (germline): SGDLS, YYNGEE. There are 15 residues in the CDR3. V lost 2 bases to trimming and J lost 6 bases; unmatched junction nucleotides: 8. The CDR3 DNA reads as TGTGCCAGCAGCGTTTCGACAGGGGCGTCCGATACGCAGTATTTT. Amino acids: CASSVSTGASDTQYF.

This clone was detected once. J is TRBJ2-3 and V is TRBV19; 13 bases fit TRBD2. The length of the CDR3 is 17 residues. Germline lookup yields CDR1 LNHDA and CDR2 SQIVND (reference sequence). With V trimmed by 4 bases and J by 2 bases, 6 bases remained unmatched. The CDR3 coding sequence is TGTGCCAGTAGTAGAGGGACTAGCGGGGTCCCCACAGATACGCAGTATTTT. Translating it yields CASSRGTSGVPTDTQYF.

V gene TRBV7-9 combines with J gene TRBJ2-7, with 10 bases identical to TRBD1. Trimming took 3 bases from V and 2 from J; bases not matched to a gene: 1. The CDR3 runs to 14 residues. Germline V CDR1 and CDR2: SEHNR, FQNEAQ (reference sequence). The CDR3 region is CASSLGTGAYEQYF. The CDR3 DNA follows: TGTGCCAGCAGCTTGGGGACAGGGGCCTACGAGCAGTACTTC.

The chain joins TRBV19 to TRBJ1-5; D is perhaps TRBD1 (6 bases). V lost 6 bases, J lost 0 bases, and 18 bases lay in between. Germline CDR1 reads LNHDA; CDR2 reads SQIVND (reference sequence). The CDR3 totals 17 residues. CDR3 protein: CASRRQDRTYSNQPQHF. Written as DNA, the CDR3 is TGTGCCAGTAGGCGACAGGACAGAACTTATAGCAATCAGCCCCAGCATTTT.